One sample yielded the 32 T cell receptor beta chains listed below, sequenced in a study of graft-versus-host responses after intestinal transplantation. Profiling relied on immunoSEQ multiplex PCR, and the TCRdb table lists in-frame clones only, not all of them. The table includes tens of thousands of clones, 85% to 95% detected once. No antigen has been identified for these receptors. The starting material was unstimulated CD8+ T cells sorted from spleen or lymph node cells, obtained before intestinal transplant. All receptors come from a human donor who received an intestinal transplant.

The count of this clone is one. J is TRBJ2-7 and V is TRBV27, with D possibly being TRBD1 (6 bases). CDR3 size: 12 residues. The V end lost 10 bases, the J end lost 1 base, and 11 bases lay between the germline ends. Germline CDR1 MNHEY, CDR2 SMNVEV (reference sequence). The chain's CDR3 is CATRGNSYEQYF. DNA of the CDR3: TGTGCCACCAGGGGCAATTCCTACGAGCAGTACTTC.

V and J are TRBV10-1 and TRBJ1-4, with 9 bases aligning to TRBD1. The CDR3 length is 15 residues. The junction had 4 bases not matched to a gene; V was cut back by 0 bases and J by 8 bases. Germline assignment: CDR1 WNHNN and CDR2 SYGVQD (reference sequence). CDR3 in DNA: TGCGCCAGCAGTGAGTCGGGACAGGGTGAGGAAAAACTGTTTTTT. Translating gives CASSESGQGEEKLFF.

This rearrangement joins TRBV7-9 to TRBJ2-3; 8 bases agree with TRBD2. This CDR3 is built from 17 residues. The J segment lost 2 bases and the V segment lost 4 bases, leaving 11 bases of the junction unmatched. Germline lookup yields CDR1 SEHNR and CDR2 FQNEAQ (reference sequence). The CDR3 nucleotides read TGTGCCAGCAGCTCCGGGTGGAACGGGGGGGACACAGATACGCAGTATTTT. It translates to CASSSGWNGGDTDTQYF.

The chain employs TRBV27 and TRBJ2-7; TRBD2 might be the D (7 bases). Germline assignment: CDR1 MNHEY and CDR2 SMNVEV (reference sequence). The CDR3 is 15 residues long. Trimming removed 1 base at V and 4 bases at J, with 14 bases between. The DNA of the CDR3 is TGTGCCAGCAGTTTATATTCCGGGGGGCCTTACGAGCAGTACTTC. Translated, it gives CASSLYSGGPYEQYF.

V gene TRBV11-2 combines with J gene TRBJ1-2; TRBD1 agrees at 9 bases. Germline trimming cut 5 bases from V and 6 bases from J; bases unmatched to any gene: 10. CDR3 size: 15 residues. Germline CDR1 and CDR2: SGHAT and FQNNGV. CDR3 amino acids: CASSVTGGAWDGYTF. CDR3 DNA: TGTGCCAGCAGCGTGACAGGGGGGGCGTGGGATGGCTACACCTTC.

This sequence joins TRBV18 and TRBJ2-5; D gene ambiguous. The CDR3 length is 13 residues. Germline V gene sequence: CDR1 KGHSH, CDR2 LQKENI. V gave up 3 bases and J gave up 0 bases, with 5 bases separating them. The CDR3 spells CASSPEYQETQYF. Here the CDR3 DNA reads TGTGCCAGCTCACCCGAGTACCAAGAGACCCAGTACTTC.

DNA of the CDR3: TGTGCCAGTAGTATGATTTTCTTGGGAGAATATTCCTACGAGCAGTACTTC. Residues: CASSMIFLGEYSYEQYF. The chain employs TRBV19 and TRBJ2-7, with D tentatively TRBD2 (5 bases). V was trimmed by 3 bases and J by 1 base, leaving 19 bases between them. Germline V gene sequence: CDR1 LNHDA, CDR2 SQIVND (reference sequence). The CDR3 contains 17 residues.

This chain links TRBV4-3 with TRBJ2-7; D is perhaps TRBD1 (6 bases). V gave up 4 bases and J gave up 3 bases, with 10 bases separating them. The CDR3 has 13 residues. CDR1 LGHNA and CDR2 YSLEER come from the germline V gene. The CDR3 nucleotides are TGCGCCAGCAGCCCGGACAGAAACTACGAGCAGTACTTC. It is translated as CASSPDRNYEQYF.

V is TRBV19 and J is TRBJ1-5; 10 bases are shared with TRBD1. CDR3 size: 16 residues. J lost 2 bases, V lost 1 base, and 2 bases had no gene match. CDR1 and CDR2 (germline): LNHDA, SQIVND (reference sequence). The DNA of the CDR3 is TGTGCCAGTAGTATAGTGGGGACAGGGGGCAATCAGCCCCAGCATTTT. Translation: CASSIVGTGGNQPQHF.

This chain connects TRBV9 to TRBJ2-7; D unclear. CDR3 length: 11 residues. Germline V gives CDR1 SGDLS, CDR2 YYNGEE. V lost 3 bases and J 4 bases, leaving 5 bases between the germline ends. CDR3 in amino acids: CASSALYEQYF. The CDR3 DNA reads TGTGCCAGCAGCGCCCTTTACGAGCAGTACTTC.

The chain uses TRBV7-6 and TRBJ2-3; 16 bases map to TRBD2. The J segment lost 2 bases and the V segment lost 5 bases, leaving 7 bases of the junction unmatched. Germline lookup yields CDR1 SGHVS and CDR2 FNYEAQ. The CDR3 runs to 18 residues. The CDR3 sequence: CASSAGTSGGAPTDTQYF. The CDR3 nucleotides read TGTGCCAGCAGCGCCGGGACTAGCGGGGGGGCACCCACAGATACGCAGTATTTT.

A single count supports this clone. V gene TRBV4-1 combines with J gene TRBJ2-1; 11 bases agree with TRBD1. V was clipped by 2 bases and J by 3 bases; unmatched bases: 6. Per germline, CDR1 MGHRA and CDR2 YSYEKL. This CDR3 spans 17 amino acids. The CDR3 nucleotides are TGCGCCAGCAGCCAATTCCGGGACAGGGGGGGCTACAATGAGCAGTTCTTC. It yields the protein CASSQFRDRGGYNEQFF.

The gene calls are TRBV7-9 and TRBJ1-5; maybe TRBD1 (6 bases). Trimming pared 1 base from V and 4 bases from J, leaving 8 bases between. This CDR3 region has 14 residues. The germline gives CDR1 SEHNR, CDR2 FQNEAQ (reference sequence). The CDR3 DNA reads TGTGCCAGCAGCTTAGGACAGGAGAATCAGCCCCAGCATTTT. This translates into CASSLGQENQPQHF.

CDR3 nucleotides: TGCGCCAGCAGCCAACTTAAACAGGGACACACCTTC. Amino acids: CASSQLKQGHTF. V usage is TRBV4-1 and J usage is TRBJ1-2; D possibly corresponds to TRBD1 (6 bases). V lost 2 bases to trimming and J lost 12 bases, with 13 bases between them. There are 12 residues in the CDR3. From germline, CDR1 is MGHRA and CDR2 YSYEKL.

The CDR3 DNA is TGTGCCAGCAGCCCACAGGGGTCCGGGGAGCTGTTTTTT. Its protein is CASSPQGSGELFF. This chain links TRBV7-9 with TRBJ2-2; 7 bases line up with TRBD1. Germline loops: CDR1 SEHNR, CDR2 FQNEAQ (reference sequence). The CDR3 is 13 amino acids. V lost 5 bases, J lost 6 bases, and 3 bases stayed unmatched.

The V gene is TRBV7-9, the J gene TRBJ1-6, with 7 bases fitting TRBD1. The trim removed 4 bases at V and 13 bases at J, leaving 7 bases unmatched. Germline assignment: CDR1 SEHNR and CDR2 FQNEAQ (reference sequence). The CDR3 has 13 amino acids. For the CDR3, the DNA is TGTGCCAGCAGCTCAGCGGAACAGGGGCCCCTCCACTTT. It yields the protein CASSSAEQGPLHF.

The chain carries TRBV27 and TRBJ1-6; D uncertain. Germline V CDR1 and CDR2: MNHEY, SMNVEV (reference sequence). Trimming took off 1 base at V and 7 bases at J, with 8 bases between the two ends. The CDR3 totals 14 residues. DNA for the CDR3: TGTGCCAGCAGTTTATTTCAGGTGAATTCACCCCTCCACTTT. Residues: CASSLFQVNSPLHF.

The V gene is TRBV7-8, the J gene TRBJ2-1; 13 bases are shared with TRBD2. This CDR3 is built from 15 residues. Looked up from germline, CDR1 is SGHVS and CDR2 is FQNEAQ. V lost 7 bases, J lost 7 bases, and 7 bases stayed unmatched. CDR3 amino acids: CASTLLAGGPNEQFF. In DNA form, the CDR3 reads TGTGCCAGCACCCTACTAGCGGGGGGGCCGAATGAGCAGTTCTTC.

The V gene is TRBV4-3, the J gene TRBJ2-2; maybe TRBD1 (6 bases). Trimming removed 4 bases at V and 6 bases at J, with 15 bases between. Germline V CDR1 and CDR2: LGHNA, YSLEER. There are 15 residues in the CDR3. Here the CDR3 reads CASSLGSGTSGELFF. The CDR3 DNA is TGCGCCAGCAGCCTGGGATCCGGGACATCCGGGGAGCTGTTTTTT.

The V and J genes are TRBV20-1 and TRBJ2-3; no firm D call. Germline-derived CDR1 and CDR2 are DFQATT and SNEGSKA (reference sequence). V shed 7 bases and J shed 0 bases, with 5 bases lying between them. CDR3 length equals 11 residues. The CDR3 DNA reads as TGCAGTGTCGGTAGCACAGATACGCAGTATTTT. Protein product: CSVGSTDTQYF.

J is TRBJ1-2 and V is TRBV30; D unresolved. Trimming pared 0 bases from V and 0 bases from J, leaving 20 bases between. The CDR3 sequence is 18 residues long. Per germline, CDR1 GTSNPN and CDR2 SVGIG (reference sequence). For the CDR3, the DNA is TGTGCCTGGAGTGTATTGTTGGGCTGGGCAGATTCTAACTATGGCTACACCTTC. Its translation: CAWSVLLGWADSNYGYTF.

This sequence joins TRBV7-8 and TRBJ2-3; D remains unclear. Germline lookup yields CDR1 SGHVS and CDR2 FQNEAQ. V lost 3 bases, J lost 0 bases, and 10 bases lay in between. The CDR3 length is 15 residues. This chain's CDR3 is CASSFTGLSTDTQYF. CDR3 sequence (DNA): TGTGCCAGCAGCTTTACGGGTTTAAGCACAGATACGCAGTATTTT.

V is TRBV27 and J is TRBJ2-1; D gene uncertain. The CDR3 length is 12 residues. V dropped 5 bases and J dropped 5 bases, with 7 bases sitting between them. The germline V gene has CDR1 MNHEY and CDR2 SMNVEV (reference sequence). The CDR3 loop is CASSRTNNEQFF. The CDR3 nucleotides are TGTGCCAGCAGTCGAACTAACAATGAGCAGTTCTTC.

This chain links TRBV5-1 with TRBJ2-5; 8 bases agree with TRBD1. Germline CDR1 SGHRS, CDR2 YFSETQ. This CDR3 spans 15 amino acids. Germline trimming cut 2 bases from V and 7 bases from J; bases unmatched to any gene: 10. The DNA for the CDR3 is TGCGCCAGCAGCTTTACAGCAGGGGGCGACGGGACCCAGTACTTC. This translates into CASSFTAGGDGTQYF.

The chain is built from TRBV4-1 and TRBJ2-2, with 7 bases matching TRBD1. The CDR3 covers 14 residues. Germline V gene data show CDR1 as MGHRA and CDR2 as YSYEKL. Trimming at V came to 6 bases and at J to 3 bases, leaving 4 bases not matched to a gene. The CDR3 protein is CASSRQGDTGELFF. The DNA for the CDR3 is TGCGCCAGCAGTCGGCAGGGGGACACCGGGGAGCTGTTTTTT.

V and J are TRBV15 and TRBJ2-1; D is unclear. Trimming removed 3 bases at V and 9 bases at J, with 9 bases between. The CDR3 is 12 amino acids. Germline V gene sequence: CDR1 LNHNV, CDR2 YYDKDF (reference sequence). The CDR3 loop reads CATSSVFSEQFF. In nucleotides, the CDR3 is TGTGCCACCAGCAGTGTATTCAGTGAGCAGTTCTTC.

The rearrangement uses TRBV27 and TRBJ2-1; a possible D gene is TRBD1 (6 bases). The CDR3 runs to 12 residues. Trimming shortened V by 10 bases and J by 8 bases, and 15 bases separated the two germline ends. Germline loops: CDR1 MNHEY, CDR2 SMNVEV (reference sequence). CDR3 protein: CATIGPGDEQFF. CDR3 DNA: TGTGCCACCATAGGTCCAGGGGATGAGCAGTTCTTC.

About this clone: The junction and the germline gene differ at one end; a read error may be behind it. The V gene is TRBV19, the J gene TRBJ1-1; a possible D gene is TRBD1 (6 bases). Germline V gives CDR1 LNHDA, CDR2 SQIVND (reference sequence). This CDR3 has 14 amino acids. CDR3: CASSPASGGTEASF. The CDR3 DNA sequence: TGTGCCAGTAGCCCAGCTTCGGGGGGCACTGAAGCTTCCTTT.

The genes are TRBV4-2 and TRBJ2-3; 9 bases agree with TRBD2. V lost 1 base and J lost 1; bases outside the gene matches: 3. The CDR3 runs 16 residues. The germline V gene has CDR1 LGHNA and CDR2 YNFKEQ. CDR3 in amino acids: CASSQGIAGGTDTQYF. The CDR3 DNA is TGTGCCAGCAGCCAAGGGATAGCGGGGGGCACAGATACGCAGTATTTT.

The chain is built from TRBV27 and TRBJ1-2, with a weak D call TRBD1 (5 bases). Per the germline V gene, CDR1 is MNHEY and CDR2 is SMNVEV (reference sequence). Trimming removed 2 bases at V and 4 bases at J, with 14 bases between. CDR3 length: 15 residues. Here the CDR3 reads CASSLGGYASYGYTF. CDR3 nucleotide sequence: TGTGCCAGCAGTTTAGGGGGGTACGCCTCCTATGGCTACACCTTC.

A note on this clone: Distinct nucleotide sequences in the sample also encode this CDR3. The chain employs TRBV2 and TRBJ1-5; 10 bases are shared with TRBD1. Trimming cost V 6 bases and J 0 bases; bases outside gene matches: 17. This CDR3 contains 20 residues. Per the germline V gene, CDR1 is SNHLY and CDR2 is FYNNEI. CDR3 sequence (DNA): TGTGCCAGCAGCCTACGACACTGGGACAGGGGCCTTTATAGCAATCAGCCCCAGCATTTT. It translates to CASSLRHWDRGLYSNQPQHF. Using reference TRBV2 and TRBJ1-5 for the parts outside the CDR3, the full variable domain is EPEVTQTPSHQVTQMGQEVILRCVPISNHLYFYWYRQILGQKVEFLVSFYNNEISEKSEIFDDQFSVERPDGSNFTLKIRSTKLEDSAMYFCASSLRHWDRGLYSNQPQHFGDGTRLSIL.

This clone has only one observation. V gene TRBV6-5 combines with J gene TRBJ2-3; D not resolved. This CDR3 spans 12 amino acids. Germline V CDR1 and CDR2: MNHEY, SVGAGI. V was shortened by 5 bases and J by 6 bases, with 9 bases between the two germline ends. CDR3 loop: CASSDPEDTQYF. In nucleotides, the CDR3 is TGTGCCAGCAGTGACCCGGAGGATACGCAGTATTTT.